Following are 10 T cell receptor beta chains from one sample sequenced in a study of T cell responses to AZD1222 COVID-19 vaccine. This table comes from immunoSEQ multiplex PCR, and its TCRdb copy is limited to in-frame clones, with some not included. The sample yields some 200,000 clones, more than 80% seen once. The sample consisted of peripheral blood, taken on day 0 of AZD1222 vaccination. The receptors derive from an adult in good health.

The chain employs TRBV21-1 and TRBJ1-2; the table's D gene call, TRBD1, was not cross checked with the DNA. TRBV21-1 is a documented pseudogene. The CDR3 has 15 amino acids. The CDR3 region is CASSKGDRMNYGYTF. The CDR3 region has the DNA TGTGCCAGCAGCAAAGGGGACAGGATGAACTATGGCTACACCTTC.

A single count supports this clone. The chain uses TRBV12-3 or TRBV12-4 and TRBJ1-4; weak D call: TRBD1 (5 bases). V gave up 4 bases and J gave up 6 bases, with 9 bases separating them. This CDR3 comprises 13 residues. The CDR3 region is CASSSRDYEKLFF. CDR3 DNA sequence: TGTGCCAGCAGTTCCCGGGACTATGAAAAACTGTTTTTT.

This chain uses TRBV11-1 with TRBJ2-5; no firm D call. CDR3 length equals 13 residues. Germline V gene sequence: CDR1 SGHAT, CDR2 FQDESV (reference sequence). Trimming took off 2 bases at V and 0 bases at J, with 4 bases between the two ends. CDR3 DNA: TGTGCCAGCAGCTTAACTTACCAAGAGACCCAGTACTTC. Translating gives CASSLTYQETQYF.

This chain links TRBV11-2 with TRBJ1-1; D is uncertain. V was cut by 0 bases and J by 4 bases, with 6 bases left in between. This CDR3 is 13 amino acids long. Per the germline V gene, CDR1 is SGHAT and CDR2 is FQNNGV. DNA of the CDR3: TGTGCCAGCAGCTTAGAGGTCCGCACTGAAGCTTTCTTT. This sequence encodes CASSLEVRTEAFF.

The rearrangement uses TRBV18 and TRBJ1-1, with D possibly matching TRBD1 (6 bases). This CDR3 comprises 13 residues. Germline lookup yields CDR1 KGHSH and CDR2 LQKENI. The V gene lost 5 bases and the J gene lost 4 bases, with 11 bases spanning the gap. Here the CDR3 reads CASSDGTTTEAFF. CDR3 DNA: TGTGCCAGCTCAGACGGGACAACCACTGAAGCTTTCTTT. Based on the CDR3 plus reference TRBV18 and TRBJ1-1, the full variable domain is NAGVMQNPRHLVRRRGQEARLRCSPMKGHSHVYWYRQLPEEGLKFMVYLQKENIIDESGMPKERFSAEFPKEGPSILRIQQVVRGDSAAYFCASSDGTTTEAFFGQGTRLTVV.

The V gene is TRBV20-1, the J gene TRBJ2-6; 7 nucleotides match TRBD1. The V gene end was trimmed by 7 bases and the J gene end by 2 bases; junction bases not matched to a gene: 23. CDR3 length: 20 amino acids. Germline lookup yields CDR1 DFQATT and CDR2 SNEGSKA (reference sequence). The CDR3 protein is CSDSGPVNFRGLAGANVLTF. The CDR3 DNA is TGCAGTGATAGTGGCCCTGTCAACTTCAGGGGGTTGGCTGGGGCCAACGTCCTGACTTTC.

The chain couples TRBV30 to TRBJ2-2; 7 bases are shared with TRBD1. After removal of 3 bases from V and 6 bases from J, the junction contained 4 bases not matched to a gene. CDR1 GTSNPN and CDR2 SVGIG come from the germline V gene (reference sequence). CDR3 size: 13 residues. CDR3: CAWSGTVSGELFF. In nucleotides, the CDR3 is TGTGCCTGGAGCGGGACAGTTTCCGGGGAGCTGTTTTTT.

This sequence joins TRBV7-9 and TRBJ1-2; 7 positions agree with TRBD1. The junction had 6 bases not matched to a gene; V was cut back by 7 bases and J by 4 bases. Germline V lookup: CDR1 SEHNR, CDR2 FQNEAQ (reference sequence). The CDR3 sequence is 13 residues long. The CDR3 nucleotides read TGTGCCAGCACTCCCGACAGGGCCTATGGCTACACCTTC. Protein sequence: CASTPDRAYGYTF.

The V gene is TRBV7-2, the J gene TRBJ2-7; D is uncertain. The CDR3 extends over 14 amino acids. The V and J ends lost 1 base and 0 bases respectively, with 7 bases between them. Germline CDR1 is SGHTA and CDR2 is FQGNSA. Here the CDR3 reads CASSLVRISYEQYF. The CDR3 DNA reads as TGTGCCAGCAGCTTAGTACGGATCTCCTACGAGCAGTACTTC.

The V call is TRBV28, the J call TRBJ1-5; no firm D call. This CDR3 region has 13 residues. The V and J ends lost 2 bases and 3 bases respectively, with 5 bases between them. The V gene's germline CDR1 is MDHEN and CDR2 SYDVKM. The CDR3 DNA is TGTGCCAGCAGTTTAGGGTTCAATCAGCCCCAGCATTTT. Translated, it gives CASSLGFNQPQHF.